These 27 T cell receptor beta chains were all obtained from the same sample, sequenced in a study of blood T cell repertoires in COVID-19. Only in-frame clones appear in the TCRdb table, and some are missing; sequencing was by immunoSEQ multiplex PCR. The sample shows 100,000 to 150,000 clones, 80% to 90% of them seen only once. Sequences were obtained from peripheral blood. All receptors derive from a man aged 70 or older with active or convalescent COVID-19.

The V call is TRBV10-3, the J call TRBJ2-5; TRBD2 aligns across 8 bases. Germline V gives CDR1 ENHRY, CDR2 SYGVKD. The CDR3 is 15 residues long. With V trimmed by 6 bases and J by 4 bases, 10 bases remained unmatched. The CDR3: CAIRPGLVSSETQYF. The CDR3 coding sequence is TGTGCCATCAGGCCGGGACTAGTCTCTTCAGAGACCCAGTACTTC.

CDR3 sequence (DNA): TGTGCCAGCAGTTTCCCCGGGGTTGAGCAGTTCTTC. Amino acid sequence: CASSFPGVEQFF. The chain carries TRBV12-3 or TRBV12-4 and TRBJ2-1; maybe TRBD2 (5 bases). The ends were cut back, 3 bases at V and 9 bases at J, with 9 bases in the middle. The CDR3 covers 12 residues.

With respect to this clone: Other DNA variants within this sample encode the same CDR3. The chain carries TRBV27 and TRBJ2-5; 9 nucleotides line up with TRBD2. V trimming: 5 bases; J trimming: 3 bases; junction bases outside the gene matches: 4. The CDR3 has 14 residues. Germline CDR1 reads MNHEY; CDR2 reads SMNVEV (reference sequence). The CDR3 loop is CASSKLAGEETQYF. The CDR3 bases are TGTGCCAGCAGTAAATTAGCGGGAGAAGAGACCCAGTACTTC.

This clone was counted once. This sequence joins TRBV18 and TRBJ2-1, with 9 bases that match TRBD1. This CDR3 contains 17 residues. Germline lookup yields CDR1 KGHSH and CDR2 LQKENI. J was trimmed by 8 bases and V by 3 bases; bases with no gene match: 14. Here the CDR3 reads CASSPGQGRRRRDEQFF. CDR3 DNA sequence: TGTGCCAGCTCACCGGGACAGGGTCGGCGGCGTAGGGATGAGCAGTTCTTC.

The chain has TRBV19 and TRBJ1-1; D unresolved. Germline CDR1 reads LNHDA; CDR2 reads SQIVND (reference sequence). There are 13 residues in the CDR3. Trimming removed 4 bases from V and 2 bases from J, with 8 bases in between. DNA for the CDR3: TGTGCCAGTAGTACACAGATAAACACTGAAGCTTTCTTT. Encoded protein: CASSTQINTEAFF.

J is TRBJ2-1 and V is TRBV27; TRBD2 agrees at 8 bases. The ends lost 5 bases at V and 2 bases at J; junction bases unmatched: 11. Germline lookup yields CDR1 MNHEY and CDR2 SMNVEV (reference sequence). CDR3 length: 17 amino acids. The CDR3 sequence is CASSRMGVAGPYNEQFF. The CDR3 coding sequence is TGTGCCAGCAGTCGAATGGGGGTAGCGGGACCCTACAATGAGCAGTTCTTC.

The chain has TRBV30 and TRBJ1-5, with D maybe TRBD1 (6 bases). Germline V gene sequence: CDR1 GTSNPN, CDR2 SVGIG (reference sequence). With 0 bases removed from V and 8 bases from J, the gap between germline ends came to 17 bases. The CDR3 spans 15 residues. DNA of the CDR3: TGTGCCTGGAGTGTATCTACAGGGCCCCGGGAGCCCCAGCATTTT. Protein product: CAWSVSTGPREPQHF. Full variable domain (missing parts from reference TRBV30 and TRBJ1-5): SQTIHQWPATLVQPVGSPLSLECTVEGTSNPNLYWYRQAAGRGLQLLFYSVGIGQISSEVPQNLSASRPQDRQFILSSKKLLLSDSGFYLCAWSVSTGPREPQHFGDGTRLSIL.

V usage is TRBV28 and J usage is TRBJ2-5; 9 positions agree with TRBD1. Germline lookup yields CDR1 MDHEN and CDR2 SYDVKM. V was pared by 5 bases and J by 5 bases, with 3 bases of the junction left unmatched. CDR3 length: 13 residues. The CDR3 is CASSPQGAETQYF. The CDR3 region has the DNA TGTGCCAGCAGTCCACAGGGGGCCGAGACCCAGTACTTC.

This chain joins TRBV7-9 and TRBJ2-5; 9 bases fit TRBD1. Trimming removed 2 bases from V and 2 bases from J; junction bases left unmatched: 3. Germline lookup yields CDR1 SEHNR and CDR2 FQNEAQ (reference sequence). This CDR3 contains 15 residues. This CDR3 is CASSLPGTGQETQYF. The CDR3, as DNA: TGTGCCAGCAGCTTACCGGGGACAGGGCAAGAGACCCAGTACTTC.

The gene calls are TRBV18 and TRBJ1-1, with 9 positions matching TRBD1. Germline V gives CDR1 KGHSH, CDR2 LQKENI. The CDR3 length is 16 residues. The V segment lost 2 bases and the J segment 5 bases; nucleotides outside the gene matches: 9. The CDR3 region has the DNA TGTGCCAGCTCACCAAACGAGGGACAGGGTGGTACTGAAGCTTTCTTT. It is translated as CASSPNEGQGGTEAFF.

The V call is TRBV28, the J call TRBJ2-4, with 8 bases fitting TRBD2. Germline V CDR1 and CDR2: MDHEN, SYDVKM. With 6 bases clipped from V and 2 bases from J, the junction kept 3 bases outside the gene matches. This CDR3 comprises 14 residues. The CDR3 region is CASRPGGPKNIQYF. In DNA, the CDR3 is TGTGCCAGCAGGCCGGGGGGGCCCAAAAACATTCAGTACTTC.

This clone is a singleton in its sample. The chain couples TRBV20-1 to TRBJ2-1; possible D gene TRBD2, 6 bases. The germline V and J ends were trimmed by 3 bases and 0 bases, with 18 bases remaining between them. Germline V gene data show CDR1 as DFQATT and CDR2 as SNEGSKA (reference sequence). The CDR3 covers 17 residues. The CDR3 here is CSASGGRGKSSYNEQFF. CDR3 bases: TGCAGTGCTAGTGGTGGCCGCGGGAAGAGCTCCTACAATGAGCAGTTCTTC.

In DNA, the CDR3 is TGTGCCAGCAGTTTTAGCGGGAGTCGGCTGACAGATACGCAGTATTTT. It encodes CASSFSGSRLTDTQYF. V and J are TRBV6-5 and TRBJ2-3, with TRBD2 identical over 9 bases. J was trimmed by 3 bases and V by 4 bases; bases with no gene match: 8. Per germline, CDR1 MNHEY and CDR2 SVGAGI. The CDR3 consists of 16 residues.

This chain connects TRBV5-1 to TRBJ2-1, with 8 nucleotides matching TRBD2. Germline-derived CDR1 and CDR2 are SGHRS and YFSETQ. This CDR3 is 16 amino acids long. V lost 0 bases and J lost 5; bases outside the gene matches: 7. CDR3 coding DNA: TGCGCCAGCAGCTTGGGGGGTAGCGGGAAGGACAATGAGCAGTTCTTC. Translation gives CASSLGGSGKDNEQFF.

The chain joins TRBV28 to TRBJ1-5; 12 positions agree with TRBD1. V dropped 4 bases and J dropped 4; count of bases not matched to a gene: 8. Germline assignment: CDR1 MDHEN and CDR2 SYDVKM. CDR3 length: 17 residues. DNA of the CDR3: TGTGCCAGCAGTTCGCCGGGGGACAGGGGGCGTAATCAGCCCCAGCATTTT. Encoded protein: CASSSPGDRGRNQPQHF.

Only a few counts were recorded for this clone. The V call is TRBV19, the J call TRBJ1-2; maybe TRBD1 (6 bases). Looked up from germline, CDR1 is LNHDA and CDR2 is SQIVND (reference sequence). V lost 4 bases, J lost 0 bases, and 18 bases lay in between. CDR3 length: 17 amino acids. CDR3 sequence (DNA): TGTGCCAGTAGTACTCATCCGACAGGATCTGCTAACTATGGCTACACCTTC. Translated, it gives CASSTHPTGSANYGYTF.

V and J are TRBV7-9 and TRBJ2-1; 11 bases align to TRBD1. This CDR3 has 15 residues. The trim removed 2 bases at V and 9 bases at J, leaving 6 bases unmatched. The germline V gene has CDR1 SEHNR and CDR2 FQNEAQ (reference sequence). Here the CDR3 DNA reads TGTGCCAGCAGCTTAAGGACAGGGGGCTGGAGTGAGCAGTTCTTC. It is translated as CASSLRTGGWSEQFF.

The chain carries TRBV30 and TRBJ2-5; no clear D gene. Looked up from germline, CDR1 is GTSNPN and CDR2 is SVGIG (reference sequence). This CDR3 is 14 amino acids long. Trimming cost V 7 bases and J 5 bases, with 20 bases left between them. DNA of the CDR3: TGTGCCTCGGCTGGGCTCTCAGGTGCGGAGACCCAGTACTTC. It is translated as CASAGLSGAETQYF.

The chain uses TRBV7-2 and TRBJ2-1; TRBD2 agrees at 12 bases. The CDR3 loop spans 14 amino acids. V lost 1 base to trimming and J lost 15 bases; unmatched junction nucleotides: 7. Per germline, CDR1 SGHTA and CDR2 FQGNSA. CDR3 coding DNA: TGTGCCAGCAGCTTAGGGACTAGCGGGGTCCAGCCGTTCTTC. Protein sequence: CASSLGTSGVQPFF. The whole variable domain, remainder taken from reference TRBV7-2 and TRBJ2-1, is GAGVSQSPSNKVTEKGKDVELRCDPISGHTALYWYRQSLGQGLEFLIYFQGNSAPDKSGLPSDRFSAERTGGSVSTLTIQRTQQEDSAVYLCASSLGTSGVQPFFGPGTRLTVL.

The CDR3, as DNA: TGTGCCGGACTTAGGACAGGGAGCACAGATACGCAGTATTTT. Translated, it gives CAGLRTGSTDTQYF. The V and J genes are TRBV6-5 and TRBJ2-3, with 8 bases aligning to TRBD1. After removal of 11 bases from V and 0 bases from J, the junction contained 7 bases not matched to a gene. This CDR3 comprises 14 residues. In germline, CDR1 is MNHEY, CDR2 SVGAGI.

The chain recombines TRBV30 with TRBJ2-7; 10 bases are shared with TRBD1. The germline CDR1 and CDR2 sequences are GTSNPN and SVGIG (reference sequence). The CDR3 is 15 residues long. The junction had 9 bases not matched to a gene; V was cut back by 5 bases and J by 2 bases. Here the CDR3 DNA reads TGTGCCTGGGATCTAGGACAGGGGGGCCCCTACGAGCAGTACTTC. Protein product: CAWDLGQGGPYEQYF.

V gene TRBV3-1 (or the pseudogene TRBV3-2) combines with J gene TRBJ2-1, with 7 bases fitting TRBD2. V lost 4 bases, J lost 3 bases, and 6 bases stayed unmatched. This CDR3 comprises 15 residues. Germline CDR1 reads LGHDT; CDR2 reads YNNKEL (reference sequence). Here the CDR3 reads CASSLTSANYNEQFF. CDR3 nucleotides: TGTGCCAGCAGCCTTACTAGCGCTAACTACAATGAGCAGTTCTTC.

The chain is built from TRBV10-3 and TRBJ2-2; 8 positions agree with TRBD1. CDR1 and CDR2 (germline): ENHRY, SYGVKD. CDR3 length: 16 amino acids. Germline trimming cut 3 bases from V and 2 bases from J; bases unmatched to any gene: 5. CDR3 sequence reads: CAISEETGVNTGELFF. CDR3 nucleotide sequence: TGTGCCATCAGTGAAGAGACAGGGGTTAACACCGGGGAGCTGTTTTTT.

V and J are TRBV6-1 and TRBJ1-1, with unresolved D. From germline, CDR1 is MNHNS and CDR2 SASEGT. Deletions cut 1 base from V and 1 base from J, with 10 bases between. The CDR3 runs to 15 residues. CDR3: CASSEVDTSNTEAFF. CDR3 bases: TGTGCCAGCAGTGAAGTTGACACATCGAACACTGAAGCTTTCTTT.

This sequence joins TRBV28 and TRBJ2-1; 10 nucleotides match TRBD2. Germline CDR1 and CDR2: MDHEN and SYDVKM. The V and J ends lost 6 bases and 8 bases, in that order; junction bases with no gene match: 16. This CDR3 has 17 residues. In nucleotides, the CDR3 is TGTGCCAGCAGAAGGGCTAGCGGGAGAGTGGGGGGGGATGAGCAGTTCTTC. Translated: CASRRASGRVGGDEQFF.

V usage is TRBV19 and J usage is TRBJ1-4; D might be TRBD1 (5 bases). There are 15 residues in the CDR3. In germline, CDR1 is LNHDA, CDR2 SQIVND (reference sequence). The V gene lost 5 bases and the J gene lost 6 bases, with 16 bases spanning the gap. The CDR3 here is CASSLGLSGDEKLFF. The CDR3 DNA sequence: TGTGCCAGTAGTCTAGGACTTTCGGGGGATGAAAAACTGTTTTTT.

The genes are TRBV11-2 and TRBJ2-7, with 7 bases that match TRBD1. The CDR3 runs to 19 residues. Germline assignment: CDR1 SGHAT and CDR2 FQNNGV. V lost 5 bases to trimming and J lost 2 bases; unmatched junction nucleotides: 21. CDR3 coding DNA: TGTGCCAGCAGCCGTACCGAAATGATATACAGGGGCAAGACCTACGAGCAGTACTTC. Protein: CASSRTEMIYRGKTYEQYF.